Given below is one TCR beta chain in context. Per the study methods: Cell counts per sample came from amplifying reference gene primers. Clones were read by immunoSEQ multiplex PCR, and TCRdb kept only the in-frame ones, dropping some. The V and J calls and clone size come from that table; D and trimming were worked out from the DNA. The repertoire includes 300,000 to 500,000 clones, nearly 90% of them detected once, and roughly 2% sits in the top ten. The sample originates from a study of blood T cell repertoires in COVID-19. Looking at the study overall: Whether acute or convalescent, the COVID-19 samples came from the United States, Italy and Spain. Nucleic acid was either cDNA or gDNA, and it came from T cells, B-cell-depleted T cells, or PBMCs.

The sequence was collected from a woman aged 35 to 49 with acute COVID-19. Sequencing used PBMCs or T cells enriched from blood (not recorded which).

DNA for the CDR3: TGCGCCAGCAGCTTCAAAGCCCGGACCGGGACAGATGTAAACGAGCAGTACTTC. It yields the protein CASSFKARTGTDVNEQYF. The chain employs TRBV5-1 and TRBJ2-7; 7 bases map to TRBD1. CDR3 length equals 18 residues. Germline V gene lookup returns CDR1 SGHRS and CDR2 YFSETQ. J lost 5 bases, V lost 2 bases, and 19 bases had no gene match.